The source of this TCR beta chain is a study of T cell responses to AZD1222 COVID-19 vaccine. Overall study findings and caveats: Vaccine-associated CD4 TCRs spanned spike, dominant at 160-218 and 743-854. It was only a handful of AZD1222 recipients who were seropositive at baseline. Among the donors, most were white British and more were female, and clonal diversity was possibly underestimated. Epitopes outside B.1.351 and B.1.1.7 mutated regions reportedly drew nearly half of spike TCRs.

In the case of this clone: Antigen specificity is unknown.

TCRdb's copy holds only in-frame clones and misses some; the assay was immunoSEQ multiplex PCR. The profile shows 70,000 or so clones, 75% to 90% of them singletons. Specimen: peripheral blood, collected 28 days after the second AZD1222 dose. The source is an adult who received the AZD1222 COVID-19 vaccine.

The CDR3 sequence: CAIHPFWQYF. For the CDR3, the DNA is TGTGCCATCCATCCGTTCTGGCAGTACTTC. The chain carries TRBV6-6 and TRBJ2-7; D is unresolved. Germline lookup yields CDR1 MNHNY and CDR2 SVGAGI (reference sequence). V dropped 10 bases and J dropped 9 bases, with 13 bases sitting between them. CDR3 length: 10 amino acids.